The T cell receptor beta chain under discussion was sequenced for a study of T cell responses to AZD1222 COVID-19 vaccine. The germline V gene encodes CDR1 LNHDA and CDR2 SQIVND (reference sequence). There are 15 residues in the CDR3. The V segment lost 3 bases and the J segment 4 bases; nucleotides outside the gene matches: 7. TCRdb keeps only in-frame clones here, not all; method: immunoSEQ multiplex PCR. The repertoire includes around 88,000 clones, over 85% of them detected once, and about 2.7% sits in the top ten. The sequence was collected from an adult in good health. The J gene is TRBJ1-1, the V gene TRBV19; 8 bases are shared with TRBD1. The sample here was peripheral blood, taken on day 0 of MenACWY control vaccination. CDR3 DNA sequence: TGTGCCAGTAGTATTTCGCAGGGGGCTTTCACTGAAGCTTTCTTT. Residues: CASSISQGAFTEAFF.